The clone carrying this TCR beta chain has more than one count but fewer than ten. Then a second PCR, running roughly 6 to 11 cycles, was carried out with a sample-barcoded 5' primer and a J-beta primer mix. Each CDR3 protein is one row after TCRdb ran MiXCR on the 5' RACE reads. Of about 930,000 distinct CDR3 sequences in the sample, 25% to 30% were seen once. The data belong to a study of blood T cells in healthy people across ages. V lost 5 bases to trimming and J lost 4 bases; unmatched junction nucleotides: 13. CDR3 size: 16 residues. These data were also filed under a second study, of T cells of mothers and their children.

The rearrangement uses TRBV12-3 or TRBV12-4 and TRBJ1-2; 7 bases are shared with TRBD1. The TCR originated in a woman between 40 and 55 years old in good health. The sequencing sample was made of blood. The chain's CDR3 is CASSPSTGALRYGYTF. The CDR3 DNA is TGTGCCAGCAGTCCATCCACAGGGGCCCTTCGCTATGGCTACACCTTC.